These 10 T cell receptor beta chains share one sample of origin, sequenced in a study of T cell responses to AZD1222 COVID-19 vaccine (dated by TCRdb to the early 2020s). The library came from the immunoSEQ multiplex PCR assay. Drawn from immuneACCESS, this table holds only the in-frame rearrangements with V and J called that TCRdb kept. Clones are partly lost; checked studies trace under half to an unresolved V gene and leave the rest unexplained. In all, the sample holds 85,000 to 90,000 clones, and around 90% of those were seen once. The top ten hold 2.2% of the sample. This sample's time point label indicates: baseline before first vaccination. Source: peripheral blood, taken on day 0 of AZD1222 vaccination. These receptors were obtained from an adult in good health.

The chain carries TRBV6-5 and TRBJ2-5; D may be TRBD1 or TRBD2 (7 bases each). This CDR3 spans 15 amino acids. V was shortened by 2 bases and J by 5 bases, with 15 bases between the two germline ends. CDR1 and CDR2 from the germline V gene are MNHEY and SVGAGI. CDR3 loop: CASSYGGSRGETQYF. The CDR3, as DNA: TGTGCCAGCAGTTACGGCGGGAGCAGGGGGGAGACCCAGTACTTC.

V gene TRBV9 combines with J gene TRBJ2-3, with unresolved D. Germline loops: CDR1 SGDLS, CDR2 YYNGEE. This CDR3 region has 13 residues. V was pared by 0 bases and J by 2 bases, with 4 bases between. The CDR3 sequence: CASSVALTDTQYF. In DNA, the CDR3 is TGTGCCAGCAGCGTAGCTCTCACAGATACGCAGTATTTT.

The chain recombines TRBV2 with TRBJ2-3; TRBD1 aligns across 8 bases. After removal of 4 bases from V and 6 bases from J, the junction contained 6 bases not matched to a gene. In germline, CDR1 is SNHLY, CDR2 FYNNEI. The CDR3 contains 14 residues. The CDR3 reads CASSATGVRDTQYF. CDR3 nucleotide sequence: TGTGCCAGCAGTGCGACAGGGGTTCGGGATACGCAGTATTTT.

The V call is TRBV11-2, the J call TRBJ2-2; D is possibly TRBD2 (6 bases). V dropped 6 bases and J dropped 4 bases, with 15 bases sitting between them. This CDR3 comprises 15 residues. Germline loops: CDR1 SGHAT, CDR2 FQNNGV. CDR3 amino acids: CASSLRDSITGELFF. CDR3 DNA sequence: TGTGCCAGCAGTTTGCGGGACTCGATCACCGGGGAGCTGTTTTTT.

The chain is built from TRBV19 and TRBJ2-2; TRBD2 aligns across 11 bases. Per germline, CDR1 LNHDA and CDR2 SQIVND (reference sequence). J was trimmed by 6 bases and V by 7 bases; bases with no gene match: 10. This CDR3 has 16 residues. CDR3 in DNA: TGTGCCAGTACCCCCGTAGCGGGAGGGCGATCCGGGGAGCTGTTTTTT. Its translation is CASTPVAGGRSGELFF. The full variable domain, rest sourced from reference TRBV19 and TRBJ2-2, is DGGITQSPKYLFRKEGQNVTLSCEQNLNHDAMYWYRQDPGQGLRLIYYSQIVNDFQKGDIAEGYSVSREKKESFPLTVTSAQKNPTAFYLCASTPVAGGRSGELFFGEGSRLTVL.

This clone appeared a single time. The J gene is TRBJ2-2, the V gene TRBV19; either TRBD1 or TRBD2 may fit D (5 bases each). V lost 8 bases, J lost 4 bases, and 14 bases lay in between. The germline V gene encodes CDR1 LNHDA and CDR2 SQIVND (reference sequence). CDR3 length: 14 residues. CDR3 nucleotide sequence: TGTGCCAGTGGCGGGCGAGGGGTCACCGGGGAGCTGTTTTTT. It specifies CASGGRGVTGELFF.

The CDR3 region is CASSLEYSNTQYF. The CDR3 DNA sequence: TGTGCCAGCAGCTTAGAATACAGTAATACGCAGTATTTT. The chain has TRBV7-8 and TRBJ2-3; D uncertain. Deletions cut 1 base from V and 7 bases from J, with 9 bases between. CDR1 is SGHVS, CDR2 FQNEAQ, per germline. The CDR3 runs 13 residues.

The CDR3 protein is CASSIRTSGNNEQFF. As DNA, the CDR3 is TGTGCCAGTAGTATTCGTACTAGCGGGAACAATGAGCAGTTCTTC. V gene TRBV19 combines with J gene TRBJ2-1; 10 bases are shared with TRBD2. V lost 3 bases, J lost 5 bases, and 4 bases stayed unmatched. The CDR3 has 15 amino acids. The germline V gene has CDR1 LNHDA and CDR2 SQIVND (reference sequence).

The chain joins TRBV12-3 or TRBV12-4 to TRBJ2-7; the D gene could be TRBD1 or TRBD2 (5 bases each). V lost 0 bases, J lost 3 bases, and 6 bases lay in between. The CDR3 contains 13 residues. As DNA, the CDR3 is TGTGCCAGCAGTTTAGCTGGGGGCTACGAGCAGTACTTC. It codes for CASSLAGGYEQYF.

This chain links TRBV20-1 with TRBJ1-2; no firm D call. The CDR3 sequence is 13 residues long. The V and J ends lost 3 bases and 1 base respectively, with 9 bases between them. CDR1 is DFQATT and CDR2 is SNEGSKA in the germline V gene (reference sequence). In DNA form, the CDR3 reads TGCAGTGCTAGTGGGCAGGATAACTATGGCTACACCTTC. Amino acids: CSASGQDNYGYTF.